This section outlines one T cell receptor (beta chain) sequence together with its context. In germline, CDR1 is SGHRS, CDR2 YFSETQ. This CDR3 region has 14 residues. V trimming: 7 bases; J trimming: 0 bases; junction bases outside the gene matches: 7. This specimen belongs to a study of PD-L1 blockade in urothelial cancer. Only in-frame clones appear in the TCRdb table, and some are missing; sequencing was by immunoSEQ multiplex PCR. The table has 80,000 to 130,000 clones, about 89% seen once; the top ten hold around 0.92%. Sequences were derived from PBMCs, sampled around atezolizumab (anti-PD-L1) treatment. The clonotype originates from a woman of 80 years or more with urothelial cancer. V is TRBV5-1 and J is TRBJ2-7, with 7 nucleotides matching TRBD1. CDR3 sequence: CASGSGQHSYEQYF. The CDR3 coding sequence is TGCGCCAGCGGGTCGGGACAGCACTCCTACGAGCAGTACTTC. The entire variable domain, with the rest obtained from reference TRBV5-1 and TRBJ2-7, is as follows: KAGVTQTPRYLIKTRGQQVTLSCSPISGHRSVSWYQQTPGQGLQFLFEYFSETQRNKGNFPGRFSGRQFSNSRSEMNVSTLELGDSALYLCASGSGQHSYEQYFGPGTRLTVT.